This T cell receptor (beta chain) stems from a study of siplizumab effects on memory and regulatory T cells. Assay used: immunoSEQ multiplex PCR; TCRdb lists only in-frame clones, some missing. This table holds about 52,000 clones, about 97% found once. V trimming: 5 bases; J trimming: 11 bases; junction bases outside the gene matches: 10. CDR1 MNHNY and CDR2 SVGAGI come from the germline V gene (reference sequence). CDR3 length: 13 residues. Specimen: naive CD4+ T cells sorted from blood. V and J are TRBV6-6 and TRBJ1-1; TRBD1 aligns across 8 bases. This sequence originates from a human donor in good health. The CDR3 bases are TGTGCCAGCAGTGCAGGGGGCGCGAGGGGGGCTTTCTTT. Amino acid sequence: CASSAGGARGAFF.